This T cell receptor beta chain appears in the sequencing data of a study of T cells after yellow fever vaccination. The CDR3 consists of 15 residues. The V gene's germline CDR1 is SGHAT and CDR2 FQNNGV. The V and J ends lost 3 bases and 6 bases respectively, with 15 bases between them. This clonotype was picked up a small number of times. TCRdb ran MiXCR on the 5' RACE reads and lists one entry per CDR3 protein. Of 450,000 to 650,000 distinct CDR3 sequences detected, 20% to 25% appear once; the ten largest clones hold roughly a sixth. Sequenced here: PBMCs, sampled about 20 days after the first yellow fever vaccination. This TCR came from a man aged 18 to 30 who received the YFV17D yellow fever vaccine. This rearrangement joins TRBV11-2 to TRBJ2-1, with D perhaps assigned TRBD1 or TRBD2 (5 bases each). The CDR3 loop is CASSFLGRAFNEQFF. The CDR3 DNA reads as TGTGCCAGCAGCTTTCTGGGACGGGCCTTCAATGAGCAGTTCTTC.